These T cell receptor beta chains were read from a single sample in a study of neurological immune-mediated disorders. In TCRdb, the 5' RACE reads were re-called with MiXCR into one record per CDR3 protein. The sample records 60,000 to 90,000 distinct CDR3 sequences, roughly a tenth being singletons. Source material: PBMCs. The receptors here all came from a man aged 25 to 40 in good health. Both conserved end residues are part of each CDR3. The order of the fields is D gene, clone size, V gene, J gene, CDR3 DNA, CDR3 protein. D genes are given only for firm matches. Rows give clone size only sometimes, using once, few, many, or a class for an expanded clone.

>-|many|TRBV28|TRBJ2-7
TGTGCCAGCAGTTTATACTTGTCGGGCTCGACCTACGAGCAGTACTTC
CASSLYLSGSTYEQYF
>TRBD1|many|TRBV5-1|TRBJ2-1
TGCGCCAGCAGCTCCCGTGCGGCAGGGGGTGGTGATGAGCAGTTCTTC
CASSSRAAGGGDEQFF
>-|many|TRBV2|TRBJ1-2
TGTGCCAGCAGTGGAGAAGGCAGGGGCACCTATGGCTACACCTTC
CASSGEGRGTYGYTF
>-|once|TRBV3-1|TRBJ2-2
TGTGCCAGCAGCCGAGTTCTAGAGGCGGGCACCGGGGAGCTGTTTTTT
CASSRVLEAGTGELFF
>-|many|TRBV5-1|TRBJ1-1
TGCGCCAGCAGCCGACAGCAGAACACTGAAGCTTTCTTT
CASSRQQNTEAFF
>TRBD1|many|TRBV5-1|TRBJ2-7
TGCGCCAGCCGCAGGACAGGCGCCCACGAGCAGTACTTC
CASRRTGAHEQYF
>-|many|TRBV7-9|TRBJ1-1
TGTGCCAGCAGCTTAGGGGTCGACACTGAAGCTTTCTTT
CASSLGVDTEAFF
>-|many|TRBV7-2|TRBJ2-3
TGTGCCAGCAGCCCTGCTCTAGCGTATAGCACAGATACGCAGTATTTT
CASSPALAYSTDTQYF
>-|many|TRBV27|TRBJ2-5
TGTGCCAGCAGTTTATCGGAGACCAACTTTGAAGAGACCCAGTACTTC
CASSLSETNFEETQYF
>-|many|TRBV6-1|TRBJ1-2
TGTGCCAGCAGTGAAACGGAAGACTATGGCTACACCTTC
CASSETEDYGYTF
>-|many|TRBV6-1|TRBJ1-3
TGTGCCAGCAGTGAAGGCCGAATCTCTGGAAACACCATATATTTT
CASSEGRISGNTIYF
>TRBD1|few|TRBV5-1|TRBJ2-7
TGCGCCAGCAGCTTGGGGGCAGGGGGCCCCTACGAGCAGTACTTC
CASSLGAGGPYEQYF
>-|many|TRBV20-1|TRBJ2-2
TGCAGTGCTAGAGATTCCAGACAGCCAAACACCGGGGAGCTGTTTTTT
CSARDSRQPNTGELFF
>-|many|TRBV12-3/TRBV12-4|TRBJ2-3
TGTGCCAGCAGTTTAAGGGCGGGAAGCTCCGATACGCAGTATTTT
CASSLRAGSSDTQYF
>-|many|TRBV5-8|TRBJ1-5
TGTGCCAGCAGCTTGGTGAGGATAGGGGCCCAGCATTTT
CASSLVRIGAQHF
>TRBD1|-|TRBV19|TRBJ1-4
TGTGCCAGTAGTACGGGGACAGCAACTAATGAAAAACTGTTTTTT
CASSTGTATNEKLFF
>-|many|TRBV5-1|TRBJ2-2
TGCGCCAGCAGTCAGAAAGGGGCTTTGACCGGGGAGCTGTTTTTT
CASSQKGALTGELFF
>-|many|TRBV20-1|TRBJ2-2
TGCAGTGCTAGGGGGCGTATAGCTGACACCGGGGAGCTGTTTTTT
CSARGRIADTGELFF